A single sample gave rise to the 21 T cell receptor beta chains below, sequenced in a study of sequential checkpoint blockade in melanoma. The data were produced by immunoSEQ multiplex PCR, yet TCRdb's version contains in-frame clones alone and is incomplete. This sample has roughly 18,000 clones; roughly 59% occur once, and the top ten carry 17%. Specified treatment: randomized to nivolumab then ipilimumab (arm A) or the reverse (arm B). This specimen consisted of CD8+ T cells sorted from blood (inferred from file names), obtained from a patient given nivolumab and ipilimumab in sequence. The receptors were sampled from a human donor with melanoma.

CDR3 nucleotide sequence: TGTGCCAGCAGCTTAGCTCCGGGTTCGGAGACCCAGTACTTC. This translates into CASSLAPGSETQYF. The chain is built from TRBV13 and TRBJ2-5; D gene ambiguous. The CDR3 has 14 residues. V was clipped by 1 base and J by 5 bases, with 11 bases between them. Looked up from germline, CDR1 is PRHDT and CDR2 is FYEKMQ (reference sequence). The full variable domain, with the rest looked up from reference TRBV13 and TRBJ2-5, is AAGVIQSPRHLIKEKRETATLKCYPIPRHDTVYWYQQGPGQDPQFLISFYEKMQSDKGSIPDRFSAQQFSDYHSELNMSSLELGDSALYFCASSLAPGSETQYFGPGTRLLVL.

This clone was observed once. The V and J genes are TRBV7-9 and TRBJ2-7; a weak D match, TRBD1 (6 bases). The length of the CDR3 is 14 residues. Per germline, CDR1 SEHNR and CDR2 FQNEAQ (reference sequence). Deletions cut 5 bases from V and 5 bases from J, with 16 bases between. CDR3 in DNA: TGTGCCAGCAGCGTTCGGCCAGGGGTTGACGAGCAGTACTTC. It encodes CASSVRPGVDEQYF. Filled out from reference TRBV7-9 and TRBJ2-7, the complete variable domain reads DTGVSQNPRHKITKRGQNVTFRCDPISEHNRLYWYRQTLGQGPEFLTYFQNEAQLEKSRLLSDRFSAERPKGSFSTLEIQRTEQGDSAMYLCASSVRPGVDEQYFGPGTRLTVT.

CDR3 region: CASTLGLANYEQYF. The CDR3 DNA reads as TGTGCCAGCACCCTGGGACTAGCCAACTACGAGCAGTACTTC. The J gene is TRBJ2-7, the V gene TRBV2, with 9 bases lining up with TRBD2. Germline CDR1 SNHLY, CDR2 FYNNEI. The CDR3 totals 14 residues. Trimming took 7 bases from V and 3 from J; bases not matched to a gene: 7.

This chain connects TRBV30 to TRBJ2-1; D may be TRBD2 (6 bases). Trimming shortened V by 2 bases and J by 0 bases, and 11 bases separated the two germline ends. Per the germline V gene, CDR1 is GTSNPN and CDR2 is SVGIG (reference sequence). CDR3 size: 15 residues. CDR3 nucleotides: TGTGCCTGGAGTCCTAGCGTGAGCTCCTACAATGAGCAGTTCTTC. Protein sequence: CAWSPSVSSYNEQFF.

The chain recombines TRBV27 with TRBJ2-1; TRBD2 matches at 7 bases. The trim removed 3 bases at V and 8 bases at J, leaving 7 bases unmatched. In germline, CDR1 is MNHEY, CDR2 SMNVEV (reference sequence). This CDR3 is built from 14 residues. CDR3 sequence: CASSLLWEGHEQFF. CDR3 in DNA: TGTGCCAGCAGTTTGCTGTGGGAGGGCCATGAGCAGTTCTTC.

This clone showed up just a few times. The CDR3 bases are TGTGCCAGCTCAACTAGTACCGGGACTCACCCTCGCACAGATACGCAGTATTTT. This translates into CASSTSTGTHPRTDTQYF. The chain joins TRBV18 to TRBJ2-3; possible D gene TRBD2, 6 bases. V was clipped by 5 bases and J by 1 base, with 22 bases between them. Germline CDR1 and CDR2: KGHSH and LQKENI. This CDR3 region has 18 residues. Full variable domain (missing parts from reference TRBV18 and TRBJ2-3): NAGVMQNPRHLVRRRGQEARLRCSPMKGHSHVYWYRQLPEEGLKFMVYLQKENIIDESGMPKERFSAEFPKEGPSILRIQQVVRGDSAAYFCASSTSTGTHPRTDTQYFGPGTRLTVL.

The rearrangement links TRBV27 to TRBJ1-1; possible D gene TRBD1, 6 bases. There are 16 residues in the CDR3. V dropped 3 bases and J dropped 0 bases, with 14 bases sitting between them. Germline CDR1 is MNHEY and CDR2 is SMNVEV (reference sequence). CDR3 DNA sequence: TGTGCCAGCAGTTTCCGCCTACAGGGAATGAACACTGAAGCTTTCTTT. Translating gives CASSFRLQGMNTEAFF.

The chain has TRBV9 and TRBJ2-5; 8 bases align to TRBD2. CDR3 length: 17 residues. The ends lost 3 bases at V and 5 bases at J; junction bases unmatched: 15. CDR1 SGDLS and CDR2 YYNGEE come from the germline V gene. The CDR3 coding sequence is TGTGCCAGCAGCGAGGGACTAGTTGGGAGAATGAGGGAGACCCAGTACTTC. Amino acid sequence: CASSEGLVGRMRETQYF.

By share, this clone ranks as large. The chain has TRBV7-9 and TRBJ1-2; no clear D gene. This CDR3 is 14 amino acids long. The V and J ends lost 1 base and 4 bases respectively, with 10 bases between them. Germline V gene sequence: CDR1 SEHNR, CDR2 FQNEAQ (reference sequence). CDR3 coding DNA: TGTGCCAGCAGCTTAGTGGGAGGGCTCTATGGCTACACCTTC. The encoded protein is CASSLVGGLYGYTF.

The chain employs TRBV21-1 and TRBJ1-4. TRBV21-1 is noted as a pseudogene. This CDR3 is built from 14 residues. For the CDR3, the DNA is TGTGCCAGCAGCACTTCCGGGGAGAGTGAAAAACTGTTTTTT. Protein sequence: CASSTSGESEKLFF.

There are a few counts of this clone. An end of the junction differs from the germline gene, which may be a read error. The CDR3 spells CASSQEAGPQYF. CDR3 nucleotides: TGCGCCAGCAGCCAAGAGGCGGGGCCGCAGTACTTC. The chain is built from TRBV7-9 and TRBJ2-7; tentatively, D is TRBD2 (6 bases). The V gene's germline CDR1 is SEHNR and CDR2 FQNEAQ (reference sequence). The CDR3 is made up of 12 amino acids.

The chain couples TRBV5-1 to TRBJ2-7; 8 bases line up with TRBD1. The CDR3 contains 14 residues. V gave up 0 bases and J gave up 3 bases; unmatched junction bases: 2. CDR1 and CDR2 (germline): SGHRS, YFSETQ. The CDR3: CASSLGTGYYEQYF. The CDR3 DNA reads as TGCGCCAGCAGCTTGGGGACAGGGTACTACGAGCAGTACTTC.

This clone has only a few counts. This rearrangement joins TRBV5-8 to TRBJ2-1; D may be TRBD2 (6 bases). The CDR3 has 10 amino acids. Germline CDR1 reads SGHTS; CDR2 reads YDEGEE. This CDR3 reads CGGFAGSQFF. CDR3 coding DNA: TGTGGAGGATTCGCGGGATCGCAGTTCTTC.

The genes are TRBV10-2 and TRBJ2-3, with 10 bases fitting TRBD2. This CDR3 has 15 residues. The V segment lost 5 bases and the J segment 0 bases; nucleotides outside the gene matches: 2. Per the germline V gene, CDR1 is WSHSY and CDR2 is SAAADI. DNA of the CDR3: TGCGCCAGCAGTCCACTAGCGGGGAGCACAGATACGCAGTATTTT. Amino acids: CASSPLAGSTDTQYF.

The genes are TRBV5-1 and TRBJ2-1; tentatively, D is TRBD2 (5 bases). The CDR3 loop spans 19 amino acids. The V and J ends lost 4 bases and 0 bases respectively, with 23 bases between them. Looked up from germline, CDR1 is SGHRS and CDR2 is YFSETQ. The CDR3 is CASSARLGGGLSSYNEQFF. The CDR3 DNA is TGCGCCAGCAGCGCGCGACTGGGTGGCGGGCTGAGCTCCTACAATGAGCAGTTCTTC. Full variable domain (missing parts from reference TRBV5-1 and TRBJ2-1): KAGVTQTPRYLIKTRGQQVTLSCSPISGHRSVSWYQQTPGQGLQFLFEYFSETQRNKGNFPGRFSGRQFSNSRSEMNVSTLELGDSALYLCASSARLGGGLSSYNEQFFGPGTRLTVL.

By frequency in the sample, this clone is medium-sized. CDR3: CASSLTGTGLPYEQYF. In nucleotides, the CDR3 is TGTGCCAGCAGCTTGACCGGGACAGGTTTGCCCTACGAGCAGTACTTC. The gene calls are TRBV5-4 and TRBJ2-7; TRBD1 matches at 8 bases. Germline values: CDR1 SGHNT, CDR2 YYREEE (reference sequence). Trimming at V came to 1 base and at J to 2 bases, leaving 8 bases not matched to a gene. There are 16 residues in the CDR3.

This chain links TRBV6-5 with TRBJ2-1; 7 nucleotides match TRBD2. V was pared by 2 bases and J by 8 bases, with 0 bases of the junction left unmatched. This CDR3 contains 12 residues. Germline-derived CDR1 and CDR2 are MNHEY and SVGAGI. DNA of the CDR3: TGTGCCAGCAGTTACACTAGCGATGAGCAGTTCTTC. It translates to CASSYTSDEQFF.

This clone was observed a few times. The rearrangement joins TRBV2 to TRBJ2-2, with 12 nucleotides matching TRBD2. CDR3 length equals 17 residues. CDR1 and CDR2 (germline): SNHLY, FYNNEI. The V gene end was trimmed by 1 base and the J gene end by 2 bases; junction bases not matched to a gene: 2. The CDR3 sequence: CASSEGLAGDNTGELFF. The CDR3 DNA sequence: TGTGCCAGCAGTGAAGGACTAGCGGGAGATAACACCGGGGAGCTGTTTTTT.

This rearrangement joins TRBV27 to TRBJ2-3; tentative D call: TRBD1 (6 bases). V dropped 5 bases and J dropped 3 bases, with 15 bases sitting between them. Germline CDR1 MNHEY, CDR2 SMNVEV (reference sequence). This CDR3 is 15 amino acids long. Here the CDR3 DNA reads TGTGCCAGCAGTCCCCTGGGGGCGGAAACAGATACGCAGTATTTT. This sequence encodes CASSPLGAETDTQYF.

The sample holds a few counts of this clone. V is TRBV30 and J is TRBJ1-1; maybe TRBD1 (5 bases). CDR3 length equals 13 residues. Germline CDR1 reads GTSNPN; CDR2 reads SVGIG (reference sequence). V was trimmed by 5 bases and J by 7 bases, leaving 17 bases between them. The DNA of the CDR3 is TGTGCCTGGTCGGGGGGACCGGGAGGTGAAGCTTTCTTT. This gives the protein CAWSGGPGGEAFF.

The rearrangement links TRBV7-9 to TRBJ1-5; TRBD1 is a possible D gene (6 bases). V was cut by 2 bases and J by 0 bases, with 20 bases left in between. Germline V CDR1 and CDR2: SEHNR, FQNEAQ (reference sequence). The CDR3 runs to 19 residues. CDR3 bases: TGTGCCAGCAGCTTATTAGGCCTGGACAGTCCTATTAGCAATCAGCCCCAGCATTTT. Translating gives CASSLLGLDSPISNQPQHF. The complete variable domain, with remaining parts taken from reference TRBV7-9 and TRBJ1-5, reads DTGVSQNPRHKITKRGQNVTFRCDPISEHNRLYWYRQTLGQGPEFLTYFQNEAQLEKSRLLSDRFSAERPKGSFSTLEIQRTEQGDSAMYLCASSLLGLDSPISNQPQHFGDGTRLSIL.